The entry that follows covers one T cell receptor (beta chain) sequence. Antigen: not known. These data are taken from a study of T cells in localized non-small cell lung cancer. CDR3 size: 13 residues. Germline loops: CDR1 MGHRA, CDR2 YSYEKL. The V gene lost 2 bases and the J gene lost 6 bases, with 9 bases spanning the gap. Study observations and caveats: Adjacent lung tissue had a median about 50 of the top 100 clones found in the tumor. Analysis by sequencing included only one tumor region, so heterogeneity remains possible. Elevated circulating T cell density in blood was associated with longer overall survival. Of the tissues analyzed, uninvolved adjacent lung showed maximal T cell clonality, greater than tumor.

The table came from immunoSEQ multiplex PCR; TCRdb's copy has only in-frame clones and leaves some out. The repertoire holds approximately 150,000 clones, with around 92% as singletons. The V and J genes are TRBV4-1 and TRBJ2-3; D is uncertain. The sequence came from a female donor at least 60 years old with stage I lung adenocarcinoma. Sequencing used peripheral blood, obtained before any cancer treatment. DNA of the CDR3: TGCGCCAGCAGCCAACCGGAGTCGGATACGCAGTATTTT. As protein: CASSQPESDTQYF.